A single sample is the source of the 6 T cell receptor beta chains below, sequenced in a study of T-cell reconstitution after alpha-beta-depleted transplantation in children. Molecular barcoding with unique molecular identifiers was used for the TCRbeta library. TCRdb fed the PCR reads into MiXCR, producing one record per CDR3 protein. The table records about 240,000 distinct CDR3 sequences, roughly a quarter of them present only once. Sequencing was performed on PBMCs, taken before TCRalphabeta/CD19-depleted stem cell transplant. The origin of the receptors is a girl aged 2-10 years with Fanconi anemia, due to receive a stem cell transplant.

This clonotype came up many times. The rearrangement joins TRBV4-2 to TRBJ2-1; TRBD2 aligns across 10 bases. From germline, CDR1 is LGHNA and CDR2 YNFKEQ. The CDR3 is 15 residues long. V lost 1 base, J lost 3 bases, and 0 bases stayed unmatched. CDR3 nucleotide sequence: TGTGCCAGCAGCCAAGTAGCGGGAGGCTACAATGAGCAGTTCTTC. Translating it yields CASSQVAGGYNEQFF.

This chain connects TRBV29-1 to TRBJ1-1, with D possibly matching TRBD1 (6 bases). V lost 7 bases, J lost 7 bases, and 13 bases lay in between. The V gene's germline CDR1 is SQVTM and CDR2 ANQGSEA. The CDR3 is made up of 11 amino acids. The CDR3 bases are TGCAGCGCTCGAACACAGGGTGAAGCTTTCTTT. This encodes CSARTQGEAFF.

This clonotype has a count of ten or more. V usage is TRBV5-1 and J usage is TRBJ2-1; D is unresolved. Trimming shortened V by 6 bases and J by 10 bases, and 14 bases separated the two germline ends. The germline V gene encodes CDR1 SGHRS and CDR2 YFSETQ. The CDR3 runs to 12 residues. The CDR3 nucleotides read TGCGCCAGCACCCACGATTCATGGGAGCAGTTCTTC. Protein: CASTHDSWEQFF.

This clonotype has more than one count but fewer than ten. This rearrangement joins TRBV20-1 to TRBJ2-3, with 8 bases aligning to TRBD2. The V gene's germline CDR1 is DFQATT and CDR2 SNEGSKA (reference sequence). The V and J ends lost 5 bases and 6 bases, in that order; junction bases with no gene match: 10. The CDR3 has 14 residues. This chain's CDR3 is CSAPGTRPVDTQYF. The DNA of the CDR3 is TGCAGTGCTCCCGGGACTAGGCCTGTTGATACGCAGTATTTT.

This clonotype appeared many times. The J gene is TRBJ2-7, the V gene TRBV4-1; D may be TRBD1 (6 bases). The germline CDR1 and CDR2 sequences are MGHRA and YSYEKL. The CDR3 runs 15 residues. The V and J ends lost 3 bases and 3 bases respectively, with 15 bases between them. CDR3 sequence (DNA): TGCGCCAGCAGCCATAACAGGGCCCTTGGCTACGAGCAGTACTTC. It is translated as CASSHNRALGYEQYF.

This sequence joins TRBV20-1 and TRBJ1-1, with TRBD1 matching 7 bases. This CDR3 has 13 amino acids. Germline trimming cut 7 bases from V and 0 bases from J; bases unmatched to any gene: 5. Germline V gene data show CDR1 as DFQATT and CDR2 as SNEGSKA (reference sequence). CDR3 loop: CSVLDRMNTEAFF. CDR3 DNA: TGCAGTGTTCTGGACAGGATGAACACTGAAGCTTTCTTT.